This TCR beta chain was recovered during a study of blood T cell repertoires in COVID-19. In the study overall: Samples representing acute and convalescent COVID-19 were sourced from the United States, Italy and Spain.

Methods used by the authors: Using reference gene primer amplification, nucleated cell counts were estimated. The repertoire was sequenced with immunoSEQ multiplex PCR; TCRdb's copy has only in-frame clones and lacks some. That table is the source of V, J and clone size, and D and trimming were worked out from the DNA. Found here are approximately 160,000 clones, roughly 80% of them singletons; the top ten hold 14%. CDR1 and CDR2 (germline): SGHDN, FVKESK. V shed 3 bases and J shed 1 base, with 6 bases lying between them. There are 13 residues in the CDR3. The sequence derives from a man younger than 35 with active or convalescent COVID-19. The chain is built from TRBV14 and TRBJ1-2; D uncertain. Sequencing used peripheral blood. The CDR3 loop is CASSHTYNYGYTF. The CDR3 DNA follows: TGTGCCAGCAGCCATACCTATAACTATGGCTACACCTTC.